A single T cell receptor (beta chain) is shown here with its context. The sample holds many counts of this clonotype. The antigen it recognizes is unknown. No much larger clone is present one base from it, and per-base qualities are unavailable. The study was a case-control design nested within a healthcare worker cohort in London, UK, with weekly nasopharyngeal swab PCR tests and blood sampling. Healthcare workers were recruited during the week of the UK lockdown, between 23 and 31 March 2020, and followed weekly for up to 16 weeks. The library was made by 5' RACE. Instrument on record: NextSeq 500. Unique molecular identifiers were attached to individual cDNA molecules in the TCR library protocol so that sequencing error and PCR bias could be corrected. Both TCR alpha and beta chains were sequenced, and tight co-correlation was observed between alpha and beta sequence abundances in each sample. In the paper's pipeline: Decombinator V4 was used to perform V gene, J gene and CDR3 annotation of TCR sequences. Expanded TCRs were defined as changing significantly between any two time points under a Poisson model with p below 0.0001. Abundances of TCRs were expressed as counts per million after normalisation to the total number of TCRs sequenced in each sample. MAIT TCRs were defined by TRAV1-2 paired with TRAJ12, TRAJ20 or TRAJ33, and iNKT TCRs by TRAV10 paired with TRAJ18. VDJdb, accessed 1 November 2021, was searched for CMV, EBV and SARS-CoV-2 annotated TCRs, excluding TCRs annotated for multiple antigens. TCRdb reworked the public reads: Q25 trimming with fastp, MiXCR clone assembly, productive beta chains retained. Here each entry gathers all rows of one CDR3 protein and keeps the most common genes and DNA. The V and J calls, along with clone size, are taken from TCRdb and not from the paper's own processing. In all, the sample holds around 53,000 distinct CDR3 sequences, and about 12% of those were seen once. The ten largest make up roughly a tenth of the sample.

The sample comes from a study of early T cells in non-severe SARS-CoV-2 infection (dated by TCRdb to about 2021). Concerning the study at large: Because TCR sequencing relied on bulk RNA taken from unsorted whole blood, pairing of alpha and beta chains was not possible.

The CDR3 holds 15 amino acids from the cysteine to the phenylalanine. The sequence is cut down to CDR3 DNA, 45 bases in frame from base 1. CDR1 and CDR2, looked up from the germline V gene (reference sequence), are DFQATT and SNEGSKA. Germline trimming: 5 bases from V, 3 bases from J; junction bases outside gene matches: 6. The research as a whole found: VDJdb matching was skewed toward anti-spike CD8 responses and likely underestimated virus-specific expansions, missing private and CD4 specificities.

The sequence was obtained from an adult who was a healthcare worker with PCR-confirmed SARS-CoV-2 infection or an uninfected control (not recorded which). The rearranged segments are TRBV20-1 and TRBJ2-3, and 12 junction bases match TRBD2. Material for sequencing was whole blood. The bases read TGCAGTGCTCCTGGACTAGCGGGACGGACAGATACGCAGTATTTT. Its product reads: CSAPGLAGRTDTQYF.